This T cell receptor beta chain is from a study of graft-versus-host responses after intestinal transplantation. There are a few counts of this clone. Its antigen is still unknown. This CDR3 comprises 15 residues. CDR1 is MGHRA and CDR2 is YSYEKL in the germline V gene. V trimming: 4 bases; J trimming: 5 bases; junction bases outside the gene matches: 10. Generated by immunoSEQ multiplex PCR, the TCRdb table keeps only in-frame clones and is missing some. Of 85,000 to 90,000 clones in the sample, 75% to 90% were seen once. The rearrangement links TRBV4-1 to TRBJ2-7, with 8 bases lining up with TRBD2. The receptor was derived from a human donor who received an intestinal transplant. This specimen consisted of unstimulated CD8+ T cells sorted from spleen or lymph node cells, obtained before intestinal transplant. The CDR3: CASSPRGGGPDEQYF. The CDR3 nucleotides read TGCGCCAGCAGCCCCCGGGGCGGGGGGCCAGACGAGCAGTACTTC.